This entry lists 29 T cell receptor beta chains sequenced from one sample in a study of T-cell reconstitution after alpha-beta-depleted transplantation in children. Preparation of the TCRbeta library used unique molecular identifiers. Via MiXCR, TCRdb re-called the PCR reads, giving one row per CDR3 protein. The sample gives over 90,000 distinct CDR3 sequences, around 6% of which show up once; approximately 6.6% is in the top ten. Sequenced material: PBMCs, mostly from graft donor cells, taken 60 days after TCRalphabeta/CD19-depleted stem cell transplant. The origin of the receptors is a female patient aged 2-9 years who had a stem cell transplant for Fanconi anemia, so the T cells may come from the graft donor.

This clonotype was observed a few times. The chain uses TRBV19 and TRBJ2-2; 8 bases line up with TRBD2. The CDR3 has 15 amino acids. V shed 1 base, J shed 4 bases, and the junction held 2 bases outside the gene matches. CDR1 is LNHDA, CDR2 SQIVND, per germline (reference sequence). This chain's CDR3 is CASSIAGGPTGELFF. The CDR3 bases are TGTGCCAGTAGTATAGCGGGGGGGCCCACCGGGGAGCTGTTTTTT.

This clonotype was counted only a few times. The V gene is TRBV12-3 or TRBV12-4, the J gene TRBJ2-2; 11 bases align to TRBD1. V trimming: 6 bases; J trimming: 6 bases; junction bases outside the gene matches: 9. The CDR3 spans 16 residues. CDR3 amino acids: CASRQAGTGGAGELFF. CDR3 DNA: TGTGCCAGCAGACAAGCGGGGACAGGGGGGGCCGGGGAGCTGTTTTTT.

This clonotype was observed many times. The rearrangement joins TRBV6-1 to TRBJ2-5; 7 bases agree with TRBD2. From germline, CDR1 is MNHNS and CDR2 SASEGT. Trimming removed 4 bases from V and 3 bases from J; junction bases left unmatched: 5. This CDR3 contains 14 residues. The CDR3 is CASSAGTNKETQYF. The CDR3 bases are TGTGCCAGCAGTGCCGGGACTAATAAAGAGACCCAGTACTTC.

This clonotype was counted ten times or more. The gene calls are TRBV20-1 and TRBJ2-7; D is uncertain. V dropped 2 bases and J dropped 1 base, with 6 bases sitting between them. Per germline, CDR1 DFQATT and CDR2 SNEGSKA (reference sequence). The CDR3 has 12 amino acids. The CDR3 loop is CSARLKSYEQYF. DNA of the CDR3: TGCAGTGCTAGATTGAAATCCTACGAGCAGTACTTC.

This clonotype was counted ten times or more. The rearrangement uses TRBV5-1 and TRBJ2-7; 10 nucleotides match TRBD2. After removal of 4 bases from V and 7 bases from J, the junction contained 8 bases not matched to a gene. CDR3 size: 14 residues. Germline V gene data show CDR1 as SGHRS and CDR2 as YFSETQ. CDR3 amino acids: CASSLGLAAWEQYF. The CDR3, as DNA: TGCGCCAGCAGCCTCGGACTAGCGGCTTGGGAGCAGTACTTC.

This clonotype was recorded a few times. The gene calls are TRBV5-1 and TRBJ2-2; unclear D gene. CDR3 length equals 15 residues. The germline V gene encodes CDR1 SGHRS and CDR2 YFSETQ. The V gene lost 0 bases and the J gene lost 1 base, with 7 bases spanning the gap. CDR3 in DNA: TGCGCCAGCAGCTTGGAGCCTTTGAACACCGGGGAGCTGTTTTTT. Amino acids: CASSLEPLNTGELFF.

This clonotype was detected ten times or more. The V and J genes are TRBV4-1 and TRBJ2-1, with 12 bases matching TRBD2. The CDR3 covers 16 residues. V lost 0 bases to trimming and J lost 8 bases; unmatched junction nucleotides: 5. The germline gives CDR1 MGHRA, CDR2 YSYEKL. The DNA of the CDR3 is TGCGCCAGCAGCCAAGATATGGCTAGCGGGAGGGATGAGCAGTTCTTC. It yields the protein CASSQDMASGRDEQFF.

In its sample, this clonotype was seen many times. The chain links TRBV4-1 to TRBJ2-3; weak D call: TRBD2 (6 bases). Germline loops: CDR1 MGHRA, CDR2 YSYEKL. The germline V and J ends were trimmed by 0 bases and 4 bases, with 8 bases remaining between them. CDR3 length: 14 residues. The CDR3: CASSQDSGADTQYF. The CDR3 nucleotides read TGCGCCAGCAGCCAAGATTCGGGGGCAGATACGCAGTATTTT.

This clonotype has ten or more counts. The rearrangement joins TRBV7-2 to TRBJ2-7; perhaps TRBD2 as D (5 bases). This CDR3 is 15 amino acids long. CDR1 is SGHTA, CDR2 FQGNSA, per germline. V was shortened by 1 base and J by 2 bases, with 12 bases between the two germline ends. The DNA for the CDR3 is TGTGCCAGCAGCTTAGAGCGCGGGTCTCCCTACGAGCAGTACTTC. It codes for CASSLERGSPYEQYF.

This clonotype has a count of ten or more. V and J are TRBV5-1 and TRBJ2-2; 7 bases match TRBD2. The CDR3 totals 17 residues. In germline, CDR1 is SGHRS, CDR2 YFSETQ. The V gene end was trimmed by 1 base and the J gene end by 6 bases; junction bases not matched to a gene: 12. The CDR3 nucleotides read TGCGCCAGCAGCTTGTCCGGACTAGAGGGGTTAGCCGGGGAGCTGTTTTTT. This sequence encodes CASSLSGLEGLAGELFF.

The chain joins TRBV12-3 or TRBV12-4 to TRBJ2-7; the D gene could be TRBD1 or TRBD2 (5 bases each). V was cut by 7 bases and J by 2 bases, with 12 bases left in between. There are 13 residues in the CDR3. The CDR3, as DNA: TGTGCCAGCAAAAAAGGGACCCCCTACGAGCAGTACTTC. Protein: CASKKGTPYEQYF.

The chain carries TRBV29-1 and TRBJ2-2, with 10 bases identical to TRBD2. Germline loops: CDR1 SQVTM, CDR2 ANQGSEA. The CDR3 is 16 residues long. Trimming took 2 bases from V and 6 from J; bases not matched to a gene: 9. CDR3 DNA sequence: TGCAGCGTTGAACCCGCGCTAGCGGGAGTCCCCGGGGAGCTGTTTTTT. Protein product: CSVEPALAGVPGELFF.

This clonotype was counted ten times or more. DNA of the CDR3: TGCGCCAGCAGCCATTTATCTATAGCGGGAGGTCTTGAGCAGTTCTTC. Protein product: CASSHLSIAGGLEQFF. The chain carries TRBV4-1 and TRBJ2-1; 10 nucleotides align to TRBD2. Unmatched junction bases numbered 11, after V lost 3 bases and J lost 9 bases. The CDR3 totals 16 residues. The germline gives CDR1 MGHRA, CDR2 YSYEKL.

The CDR3 sequence: CASSLADWSRGFPDEQFF. CDR3 DNA sequence: TGTGCCAGCAGCTTGGCCGATTGGTCCAGGGGGTTCCCCGATGAGCAGTTCTTC. The rearrangement links TRBV5-5 to TRBJ2-1; 7 nucleotides align to TRBD1. The germline V gene has CDR1 SGHKS and CDR2 YYEKEE (reference sequence). The CDR3 runs 18 residues. The junction had 17 bases not matched to a gene; V was cut back by 0 bases and J by 8 bases. The whole variable domain, remainder taken from reference TRBV5-5 and TRBJ2-1, is DAGVTQSPTHLIKTRGQQVTLRCSPISGHKSVSWYQQVLGQGPQFIFQYYEKEERGRGNFPDRFSARQFPNYSSELNVNALLLGDSALYLCASSLADWSRGFPDEQFFGPGTRLTVL.

The sample holds many counts of this clonotype. The chain is built from TRBV20-1 and TRBJ2-1, with 9 bases matching TRBD2. The trim removed 7 bases at V and 1 base at J, leaving 8 bases unmatched. The CDR3 runs 15 residues. The germline gives CDR1 DFQATT, CDR2 SNEGSKA (reference sequence). This chain's CDR3 is CSGLASGISYNEQFF. The CDR3 DNA sequence: TGCAGTGGCCTCGCTAGCGGGATTTCCTACAATGAGCAGTTCTTC.

This sequence joins TRBV19 and TRBJ2-1; the D is unclear. In germline, CDR1 is LNHDA, CDR2 SQIVND (reference sequence). V gave up 3 bases and J gave up 7 bases, with 10 bases separating them. CDR3 length: 13 amino acids. Here the CDR3 reads CASSIANINEQFF. The CDR3 DNA follows: TGTGCCAGTAGTATTGCCAATATAAATGAGCAGTTCTTC.

This clonotype was observed at least ten times. V gene TRBV15 combines with J gene TRBJ2-7; TRBD1 matches at 7 bases. This CDR3 has 17 residues. In germline, CDR1 is LNHNV, CDR2 YYDKDF (reference sequence). Germline trimming cut 2 bases from V and 2 bases from J; bases unmatched to any gene: 12. This CDR3 is CATSRLNLRDRAYEQYF. The CDR3 bases are TGTGCCACCAGCAGACTTAATCTCCGGGACAGAGCCTACGAGCAGTACTTC.

Written as DNA, the CDR3 is TGCGCCAGCAGCTCCGGGACAGGGTCTCCCACAGATACGCAGTATTTT. Its translation is CASSSGTGSPTDTQYF. This chain connects TRBV5-1 to TRBJ2-3; 9 bases are a match to TRBD1. The V gene's germline CDR1 is SGHRS and CDR2 YFSETQ. There are 16 residues in the CDR3. V lost 3 bases to trimming and J lost 2 bases; unmatched junction nucleotides: 7.

The V gene is TRBV7-2, the J gene TRBJ2-2; the match to TRBD2 covers 9 bases. CDR1 is SGHTA, CDR2 FQGNSA, per germline. CDR3 length: 14 residues. The trim removed 3 bases at V and 4 bases at J, leaving 0 bases unmatched. CDR3 in amino acids: CASSFSGGTGELFF. In DNA, the CDR3 is TGTGCCAGCAGCTTTAGCGGGGGCACCGGGGAGCTGTTTTTT.

This chain joins TRBV7-3 and TRBJ2-3; tentative D call: TRBD2 (7 bases). The CDR3 spans 15 residues. Trimming took off 2 bases at V and 1 base at J, with 10 bases between the two ends. The germline gives CDR1 SGHTA, CDR2 FQGTGA. The CDR3 DNA is TGTGCCAGCAGCTTATCGGGGGGCCGCACAGATACGCAGTATTTT. Its protein product is CASSLSGGRTDTQYF.

This clonotype has a count of ten or more. The V call is TRBV29-1, the J call TRBJ2-3, with 13 bases identical to TRBD2. Per the germline V gene, CDR1 is SQVTM and CDR2 is ANQGSEA. V lost 2 bases and J lost 3; bases outside the gene matches: 2. The CDR3 length is 15 residues. The chain's CDR3 is CSVERLAGGTDTQYF. The CDR3 DNA sequence: TGCAGCGTTGAACGACTAGCGGGAGGAACAGATACGCAGTATTTT.

This clonotype has just a few counts. V usage is TRBV11-1 and J usage is TRBJ2-3; D is uncertain. V lost 5 bases to trimming and J lost 1 base, with 28 bases between them. Per the germline V gene, CDR1 is SGHAT and CDR2 is FQDESV (reference sequence). The CDR3 covers 20 residues. CDR3 residues: CASSTHQSIFPDLRTDTQYF. CDR3 DNA: TGTGCCAGCAGCACACATCAATCAATTTTCCCTGATCTCCGCACAGATACGCAGTATTTT.

There are many counts of this clonotype. This chain's CDR3 is CASSIIRLGASVPDTEAFF. For the CDR3, the DNA is TGTGCCAGTAGTATCATCCGCTTGGGGGCCTCGGTACCTGACACTGAAGCTTTCTTT. This chain connects TRBV19 to TRBJ1-1; D perhaps matches TRBD1 (6 bases). Germline-derived CDR1 and CDR2 are LNHDA and SQIVND (reference sequence). With 3 bases removed from V and 3 bases from J, the gap between germline ends came to 26 bases. The CDR3 covers 19 residues.

This clonotype was seen many times. This chain uses TRBV12-3 or TRBV12-4 with TRBJ1-2; 7 bases are a match to TRBD1. This CDR3 is 17 amino acids long. With 2 bases clipped from V and 0 bases from J, the junction kept 9 bases outside the gene matches. CDR3 in amino acids: CASSLRTGPHPNYGYTF. For the CDR3, the DNA is TGTGCCAGCAGTTTAAGGACAGGACCTCACCCTAACTATGGCTACACCTTC.

This clonotype was counted at least ten times. This chain connects TRBV20-1 to TRBJ2-1; possible D gene TRBD2, 6 bases. The germline CDR1 and CDR2 sequences are DFQATT and SNEGSKA (reference sequence). The ends were cut back, 5 bases at V and 15 bases at J, with 20 bases in the middle. The CDR3 totals 12 residues. The CDR3 here is CSALITGTLSFF. DNA of the CDR3: TGCAGTGCTTTAATCACCGGGACTCTTTCGTTCTTC.

This clonotype was detected many times. V and J are TRBV5-1 and TRBJ2-3, with 8 bases that match TRBD2. CDR1 SGHRS and CDR2 YFSETQ come from the germline V gene. The junction had 14 bases not matched to a gene; V was cut back by 1 base and J by 4 bases. This CDR3 spans 18 amino acids. The CDR3 DNA reads as TGCGCCAGCAGCTTGCTTGGAGTCCCGGGACTAGGGGCAGATACGCAGTATTTT. Its translation: CASSLLGVPGLGADTQYF.

In its sample, this clonotype was seen many times. This sequence joins TRBV7-3 and TRBJ1-1; D is possibly TRBD1 (6 bases). The CDR3 is 15 residues long. V lost 1 base and J 1 base, leaving 10 bases between the germline ends. Germline-derived CDR1 and CDR2 are SGHTA and FQGTGA. DNA of the CDR3: TGTGCCAGCAGCTTAATGGGGGCTGCGAACACTGAAGCTTTCTTT. Protein sequence: CASSLMGAANTEAFF.

This clonotype has ten or more counts. This sequence joins TRBV20-1 and TRBJ2-1, with a possible D match to TRBD2 (6 bases). CDR3 size: 16 residues. Germline V lookup: CDR1 DFQATT, CDR2 SNEGSKA (reference sequence). The ends were cut back, 0 bases at V and 0 bases at J, with 12 bases in the middle. The CDR3: CSARDPLANSYNEQFF. The CDR3 region has the DNA TGCAGTGCTAGAGATCCCCTAGCGAACTCCTACAATGAGCAGTTCTTC.

V usage is TRBV20-1 and J usage is TRBJ2-5, with 8 bases lining up with TRBD2. Germline CDR1 DFQATT, CDR2 SNEGSKA (reference sequence). The CDR3 extends over 17 amino acids. J was trimmed by 0 bases and V by 3 bases; bases with no gene match: 12. The CDR3 DNA reads as TGCAGTGCTAGCAAGGTAGCGGGGTCAAGTTACCAAGAGACCCAGTACTTC. It yields the protein CSASKVAGSSYQETQYF.